A single sample gave rise to the 10 T cell receptor beta chains below, sequenced in a study of tissue T cells after allogeneic stem cell transplantation. Time point: mouse harvest day 14 after allogeneic transplant. Mouse grafts combined 10^7 T-cell-depleted bone marrow cells with 10^6 splenic CD5+ T cells. The protocol was immunoSEQ multiplex PCR, while the TCRdb copy is restricted to in-frame clones and leaves out a portion. The sample yields some 4,700 clones, about 30% seen once. The specimen was skin. The source is a female BALB/c mouse given C57BL/6 T cells with graft-versus-host disease after an allogeneic hematopoietic cell transplant.

About this clone itself: Gene names are mouse gene names. The CDR3 bases that were read are TGTGCCAGCAGTCTAACTGGGGGAGGGGAACAGTAC. Protein: CASSLTGGGEQY. The whole CDR3 sequence reads CASSLTGGGEQYF. The chain recombines TRBV26 with TRBJ2-7; 8 bases line up with TRBD2. The read terminates 1 residue ahead of where the CDR3 ends, so the germline J gene completes it. J gave up 7 bases and V 3 bases, and 5 bases lay outside the gene matches. CDR3 length equals 13 residues. CDR1 is KGHPV, CDR2 FQNQEV, per germline (reference sequence).

About this clone itself: Mouse gene names apply. The read ends 1 residue before the CDR3 terminus; that terminus is restored from the germline J gene. This chain connects TRBV26 to TRBJ2-7, with 10 nucleotides matching TRBD1. Germline-derived CDR1 and CDR2 are KGHPV and FQNQEV (reference sequence). The V and J ends lost 7 bases and 3 bases, in that order; junction bases with no gene match: 3. The CDR3 spans 13 residues. The CDR3 here is CASTRDRGYEQYF. The part of the CDR3 DNA that was read is TGTGCCAGCACCCGGGACAGGGGCTATGAACAGTAC.

About this clone: Mouse gene names apply. The sequenced fragment ends 1 residue before the CDR3 boundary, so the rest is inferred from the germline J gene. The rearrangement links TRBV5 to TRBJ2-7, with TRBD2 matching over 7 bases. Unmatched junction bases numbered 9, after V lost 0 bases and J lost 4 bases. The CDR3 is 16 residues long. Germline V lookup: CDR1 LGHNA, CDR2 YNLKQL (reference sequence). The CDR3 bases that were read are TGTGCCAGCAGCCAAGACCCCGGGGGGGGGGTATATGAACAGTAC. As protein: CASSQDPGGGVYEQY. The complete CDR3 protein is CASSQDPGGGVYEQYF.

On this clone: Gene names follow the mouse nomenclature. The read halts 1 residue ahead of the CDR3 end, with the missing end drawn from the germline J gene. V is TRBV15 and J is TRBJ1-1, with D perhaps matching TRBD1 (5 bases). This CDR3 region has 12 residues. V lost 2 bases and J 4 bases, leaving 5 bases between the germline ends. CDR1 SGHND and CDR2 FRSKSL come from the germline V gene. The CDR3 is CASSLQGTEVFF. The sequenced CDR3 bases are TGTGCCAGCAGTTTACAGGGCACAGAAGTCTTC.

This clone was seen a handful of times. The germline and genes are mouse ones. The CDR3 goes on 1 residue after the read ends, and that part is filled in from the germline J gene. Distinct nucleotide sequences in the sample also encode this CDR3. The genes are TRBV26 and TRBJ1-2, with D unresolved. In germline, CDR1 is KGHPV, CDR2 FQNQEV (reference sequence). V dropped 2 bases and J dropped 0 bases, with 4 bases sitting between them. CDR3 length equals 13 residues. CDR3 DNA, as far as it was read: TGTGCCAGCAGTCTGCAGACAAACTCCGACTACACC. This codes for CASSLQTNSDYT. Given in full, the CDR3 is CASSLQTNSDYTF.

Turning to this clone: Mouse germline and gene names are used. The read halts 1 residue ahead of the CDR3 end, with the missing end drawn from the germline J gene. The chain combines TRBV1 with TRBJ1-3; D is unclear. This CDR3 region has 13 residues. Germline CDR1 NSQYPW, CDR2 LRSPGD (reference sequence). The ends were cut back, 0 bases at V and 4 bases at J, with 4 bases in the middle. The part of the CDR3 DNA that was read is TGCACCTGCAGTGCAGATCAGGGAAATACGCTCTAT. As protein: CTCSADQGNTLY. The CDR3, in full, reads CTCSADQGNTLYF. The full variable domain, completed using reference TRBV1 and TRBJ1-3, is VTLLEQNPRWRLVPRGQAVNLRCILKNSQYPWMSWYQQDLQKQLQWLFTLRSPGDKEVKSLPGADYLATRVTDTELRLQVANMSQGRTLYCTCSADQGNTLYFGEGSRLIVV.

Concerning this clone itself: Gene names and germline refer to mouse. The sequence runs out 1 residue before the end of the CDR3; the remainder is reconstructed from the germline J gene. The chain has TRBV26 and TRBJ1-1, with D hard to call. The CDR3 runs 13 residues. CDR1 is KGHPV and CDR2 is FQNQEV in the germline V gene (reference sequence). Between the trimmed V and J ends, which lost 2 bases and 1 base, there was a span of 5 bases. This CDR3 reads CASSLVLNTEVFF. The sequenced part of the CDR3 DNA is TGTGCCAGCAGTCTGGTACTGAACACAGAAGTCTTC.

As for this clone: Gene names denote mouse genes. The DNA ends 1 residue before the CDR3 does, and the rest of the CDR3 is filled in from the germline J gene. The chain combines TRBV23 with TRBJ2-5. The V gene's germline CDR1 is KGHTA and CDR2 FQNQQP. There are 14 residues in the CDR3. The CDR3 loop reads CSSRITLNQDTQYF. The sequenced CDR3 bases are TGCTCCAGCAGGATCACCCTTAACCAAGACACCCAGTAC.

Judged by abundance, this clone is medium-sized (0.01 to 0.1%). The gene names given are mouse names. The CDR3 end is not reached by the read, which stops 1 residue before it; the germline J gene fills it in. This chain connects TRBV23 to TRBJ2-1; the table assigns TRBD1, which was not confirmed against the DNA. The CDR3 has 14 residues. The germline V gene has CDR1 KGHTA and CDR2 FQNQQP. CDR3 residues: CSSSPDTNYAEQFF. CDR3 DNA (partial): TGCTCCAGCAGTCCCGACACTAACTATGCTGAGCAGTTC.

Regarding this clone: The gene names given are mouse names. The read ends 1 residue before the CDR3 terminus; that terminus is restored from the germline J gene. The chain recombines TRBV3 with TRBJ2-5; D ambiguous. Per the germline V gene, CDR1 is SNHLY and CDR2 is FYNGKV (reference sequence). The CDR3 is 12 amino acids. V lost 2 bases, J lost 5 bases, and 5 bases lay in between. The CDR3 is CASSLRRDTQYF. Partial CDR3 DNA: TGTGCCAGCAGCTTAAGGCGAGACACCCAGTAC.